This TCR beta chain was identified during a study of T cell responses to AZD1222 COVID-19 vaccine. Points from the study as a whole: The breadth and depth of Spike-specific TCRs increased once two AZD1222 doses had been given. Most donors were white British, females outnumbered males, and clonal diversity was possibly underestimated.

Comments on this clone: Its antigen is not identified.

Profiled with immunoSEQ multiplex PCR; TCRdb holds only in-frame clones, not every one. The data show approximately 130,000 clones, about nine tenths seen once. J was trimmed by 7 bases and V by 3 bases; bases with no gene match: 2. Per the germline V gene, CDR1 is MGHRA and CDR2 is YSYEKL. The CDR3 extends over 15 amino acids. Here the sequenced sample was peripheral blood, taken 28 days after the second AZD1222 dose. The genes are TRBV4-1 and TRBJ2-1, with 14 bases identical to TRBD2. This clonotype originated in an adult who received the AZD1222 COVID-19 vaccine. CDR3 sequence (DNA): TGCGCCAGCAGCCAGGGACTAGCGGGGGTGAATGAGCAGTTCTTC. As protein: CASSQGLAGVNEQFF.